This entry lists 21 T cell receptor beta chains sequenced from one sample in a study of blood T cell repertoires in COVID-19. The protocol was immunoSEQ multiplex PCR, while the TCRdb copy is restricted to in-frame clones and leaves out a portion. This sample has roughly 290,000 clones, with around 87% found just once. The sample was peripheral blood. All receptors derive from a woman between 50 and 59 years old who had recovered from COVID-19.

The gene calls are TRBV10-3 and TRBJ2-7; no definite D call. The V end lost 5 bases, the J end lost 6 bases, and 20 bases lay between the germline ends. The CDR3 has 15 amino acids. From germline, CDR1 is ENHRY and CDR2 SYGVKD. CDR3 residues: CAISPRENRASEQYF. The CDR3 DNA reads as TGTGCCATCAGTCCCCGAGAGAATCGAGCCTCCGAGCAGTACTTC.

The chain carries TRBV19 and TRBJ1-2; TRBD1 agrees at 8 bases. Germline CDR1 LNHDA, CDR2 SQIVND (reference sequence). CDR3 length: 14 residues. The trim removed 2 bases at V and 5 bases at J, leaving 4 bases unmatched. The CDR3 reads CASSIPGQDYGYTF. The CDR3, as DNA: TGTGCCAGTAGTATACCGGGACAGGATTATGGCTACACCTTC.

J is TRBJ1-1 and V is TRBV25-1; no firm D call. The CDR3 contains 13 residues. Trimming took 5 bases from V and 2 from J, leaving 9 bases between them. The germline CDR1 and CDR2 sequences are MGHDK and SYGVNS. CDR3 amino acids: CASSKAANTEAFF. Here the CDR3 DNA reads TGTGCCAGCAGTAAGGCGGCCAACACTGAAGCTTTCTTT.

This clone was detected only a few times. The chain is built from TRBV2 and TRBJ2-3, with D possibly being TRBD2 (5 bases). From germline, CDR1 is SNHLY and CDR2 FYNNEI. V lost 7 bases and J lost 8, with 10 bases in between. The CDR3 loop spans 11 amino acids. The CDR3: CASTREGTQYF. CDR3 DNA sequence: TGTGCCAGCACCCGCGAGGGTACGCAGTATTTT. Full variable domain (outside the CDR3, taken from reference TRBV2 and TRBJ2-3): EPEVTQTPSHQVTQMGQEVILRCVPISNHLYFYWYRQILGQKVEFLVSFYNNEISEKSEIFDDQFSVERPDGSNFTLKIRSTKLEDSAMYFCASTREGTQYFGPGTRLTVL.

This chain uses TRBV2 with TRBJ1-1; 7 nucleotides agree with TRBD1. This CDR3 is 15 amino acids long. Germline lookup yields CDR1 SNHLY and CDR2 FYNNEI. V trimming: 5 bases; J trimming: 4 bases; junction bases outside the gene matches: 10. CDR3 sequence reads: CASSLRQGGSTEAFF. Here the CDR3 DNA reads TGTGCCAGCAGTCTACGACAGGGTGGGAGCACTGAAGCTTTCTTT.

The rearrangement links TRBV5-6 to TRBJ2-5; 9 nucleotides align to TRBD2. With 3 bases clipped from V and 5 bases from J, the junction kept 14 bases outside the gene matches. There are 17 residues in the CDR3. Germline CDR1 and CDR2: SGHDT and YYEEEE. The CDR3 loop reads CASSSPWGSGGSETQYF. Written as DNA, the CDR3 is TGTGCCAGCAGCTCGCCCTGGGGTAGCGGGGGATCCGAGACCCAGTACTTC.

V and J are TRBV4-2 and TRBJ2-5; D ambiguous. Looked up from germline, CDR1 is LGHNA and CDR2 is YNFKEQ. V lost 0 bases and J lost 7, with 18 bases in between. CDR3 length: 16 amino acids. The CDR3 here is CASSQDTISLDGTQYF. The CDR3 DNA is TGTGCCAGCAGCCAAGACACGATTTCCCTAGATGGGACCCAGTACTTC.

This rearrangement joins TRBV7-3 to TRBJ1-1; no firm D call. Germline CDR1 and CDR2: SGHTA and FQGTGA. The CDR3 totals 13 residues. The V and J ends lost 2 bases and 6 bases respectively, with 10 bases between them. The chain's CDR3 is CASSLSYGAEAFF. CDR3 DNA sequence: TGTGCCAGCAGCTTATCGTACGGGGCTGAAGCTTTCTTT.

The chain joins TRBV6-5 to TRBJ2-2; D not resolved. CDR3 size: 12 residues. V lost 8 bases and J 1 base, leaving 5 bases between the germline ends. The germline V gene encodes CDR1 MNHEY and CDR2 SVGAGI. CDR3 protein: CASAGNTGELFF. Written as DNA, the CDR3 is TGTGCCAGCGCCGGGAACACCGGGGAGCTGTTTTTT.

The chain combines TRBV18 with TRBJ2-7; D is possibly TRBD2 (5 bases). Germline V gene sequence: CDR1 KGHSH, CDR2 LQKENI. Between the trimmed V and J ends, which lost 2 bases and 5 bases, there was a span of 13 bases. The CDR3 extends over 14 amino acids. CDR3 amino acids: CASSPVRGLNEQYF. The CDR3 DNA is TGTGCCAGCTCACCAGTCCGGGGTTTGAACGAGCAGTACTTC.

This clone was recorded once. The chain joins TRBV14 to TRBJ1-1, with D tentatively TRBD1 (5 bases). CDR1 and CDR2 from the germline V gene are SGHDN and FVKESK. Trimming shortened V by 1 base and J by 7 bases, and 16 bases separated the two germline ends. The CDR3 loop spans 15 amino acids. The CDR3 sequence is CASSQGQRLGVEAFF. In DNA, the CDR3 is TGTGCCAGCAGCCAAGGTCAAAGGCTAGGGGTTGAAGCTTTCTTT.

On this clone itself: Other DNA sequences in the sample encode the same CDR3. The genes are TRBV7-2 and TRBJ2-7, with 7 bases aligning to TRBD2. CDR3 length: 15 amino acids. The V and J ends lost 3 bases and 0 bases, in that order; junction bases with no gene match: 5. Germline assignment: CDR1 SGHTA and CDR2 FQGNSA. In nucleotides, the CDR3 is TGTGCCAGCAGCTTGTCTAGCGGTATCTCCTACGAGCAGTACTTC. Amino acids: CASSLSSGISYEQYF.

The chain links TRBV2 to TRBJ1-4, with a weak D call TRBD1 (6 bases). This CDR3 has 13 amino acids. V lost 6 bases and J lost 7, with 12 bases in between. Germline CDR1 is SNHLY and CDR2 is FYNNEI. CDR3 region: CASSTGLGEKLFF. CDR3 nucleotides: TGTGCCAGCAGCACAGGGCTGGGTGAAAAACTGTTTTTT. Combining the CDR3 with reference TRBV2 and TRBJ1-4 gives the whole variable domain EPEVTQTPSHQVTQMGQEVILRCVPISNHLYFYWYRQILGQKVEFLVSFYNNEISEKSEIFDDQFSVERPDGSNFTLKIRSTKLEDSAMYFCASSTGLGEKLFFGSGTQLSVL.

This chain joins TRBV3-1 (or the pseudogene TRBV3-2) and TRBJ1-2; 9 positions match TRBD1. This CDR3 is built from 15 residues. Unmatched junction bases numbered 4, after V lost 1 base and J lost 4 bases. CDR1 and CDR2 from the germline V gene are LGHDT and YNNKEL (reference sequence). The DNA for the CDR3 is TGTGCCAGCAGCCAAGCAGACAGGGGGAGCTATGGCTACACCTTC. Encoded protein: CASSQADRGSYGYTF.

The rearrangement links TRBV28 to TRBJ2-1; 8 bases are shared with TRBD2. The CDR3 runs to 20 residues. CDR1 MDHEN and CDR2 SYDVKM come from the germline V gene. The trim removed 2 bases at V and 3 bases at J, leaving 18 bases unmatched. CDR3 nucleotides: TGTGCCAGCAGTTTACGGGGCCCGGCACAGCGGGGGAGCATCTACAATGAGCAGTTCTTC. It translates to CASSLRGPAQRGSIYNEQFF.

The rearrangement joins TRBV6-1 to TRBJ2-7; TRBD1 might be the D (6 bases). The germline gives CDR1 MNHNS, CDR2 SASEGT. Trimming stripped 3 bases from V and 2 bases from J, with 8 bases between. This CDR3 contains 13 residues. CDR3 in amino acids: CASSDRGPYEQYF. The CDR3 coding sequence is TGTGCCAGCAGTGACAGGGGTCCCTACGAGCAGTACTTC.

The chain is built from TRBV28 and TRBJ2-2, with no clear D. There are 14 residues in the CDR3. Germline V CDR1 and CDR2: MDHEN, SYDVKM. Trimming left V 7 bases short and J 1 base short, with 10 bases between. The CDR3 spells CASKEEMNTGELFF. The DNA of the CDR3 is TGTGCCAGCAAAGAAGAGATGAACACCGGGGAGCTGTTTTTT.

The V call is TRBV6-4, the J call TRBJ2-1; TRBD2 matches 8 bases. This CDR3 is 15 amino acids long. The V gene's germline CDR1 is MRHNA and CDR2 SNTAGT. V dropped 2 bases and J dropped 5; count of bases not matched to a gene: 5. The CDR3 DNA reads TGTGCCAGCAGTGACCGTAATAGCGGGAACAATGAGCAGTTCTTC. This gives the protein CASSDRNSGNNEQFF.

This clone was observed a few times. The CDR3 reads CASGRSSGNTIYF. CDR3 sequence (DNA): TGTGCTAGTGGTCGGAGCTCTGGAAACACCATATATTTT. The chain employs TRBV12-5 and TRBJ1-3; D unclear. CDR3 length equals 13 residues. Per the germline V gene, CDR1 is LGHNT and CDR2 is FRNRAP. Trimming shortened V by 5 bases and J by 0 bases, and 5 bases separated the two germline ends.

Here the CDR3 reads CASSEARVTRGETQYF. The CDR3 region has the DNA TGTGCCAGCAGTGAAGCGCGAGTAACTAGGGGGGAGACCCAGTACTTC. The chain links TRBV6-1 to TRBJ2-5; TRBD1 might be the D (6 bases). Germline lookup yields CDR1 MNHNS and CDR2 SASEGT. Trimming cost V 0 bases and J 5 bases, with 16 bases left between them. This CDR3 is 16 amino acids long.

J is TRBJ2-2 and V is TRBV12-3 or TRBV12-4; possible D gene TRBD2, 7 bases. Trimming took off 3 bases at V and 6 bases at J, with 8 bases between the two ends. CDR3 length: 13 residues. The CDR3 sequence: CASSLGGPGELFF. CDR3 nucleotide sequence: TGTGCCAGCAGTTTGGGGGGGCCCGGGGAGCTGTTTTTT.